In this sample, the clone carrying this TCR beta chain turned up a few times. This record belongs to a study of T-cell memory formation after mild COVID-19. The V gene lost 0 bases and the J gene lost 4 bases, with 8 bases spanning the gap. Germline values: CDR1 MNHEY, CDR2 SVGEGT. The CDR3 is made up of 14 amino acids. TCRdb reprocessed the 5' RACE reads via MiXCR and lists one record per CDR3 protein. This table has approximately 570,000 distinct CDR3 sequences, about a sixth appearing once. The specimen was PBMCs or a T cell subset sorted from them (not recorded which). This sequence was found in an adult woman who had mild COVID-19 (a few samples of this study predate the infection). Cell type and time point are not known. The V and J genes are TRBV6-2 or TRBV6-3 and TRBJ2-3, with a weak D call TRBD2 (6 bases). CDR3 in amino acids: CASSYSEGADTQYF. The CDR3 DNA reads TGTGCCAGCAGTTACTCGGAGGGAGCAGATACGCAGTATTTT.